This is a list of T cell receptor beta chains from one sample in a study of blood T cell repertoires in COVID-19. The data were produced by immunoSEQ multiplex PCR, yet TCRdb's version contains in-frame clones alone and is incomplete. The profile shows fewer than 400,000 clones, roughly 85% of them singletons. The sequenced sample consisted of peripheral blood. These receptors were obtained from a woman aged 18-29 years with acute or convalescent COVID-19. Each CDR3 is given with its conserved first and last residue. The D gene is left open where the match is weak. The size entry is marked missing in some rows and otherwise reads once, few, many or a size class.

clone size: NA; V gene: TRBV6-2/TRBV6-3; D gene: NA; J gene: TRBJ1-2; CDR3 protein: CASSRGSGYTF; CDR3 DNA: TGTGCCAGCAGCCGAGGGTCTGGCTACACCTTC
clone size: NA; V gene: TRBV2; D gene: NA; J gene: TRBJ2-1; CDR3 protein: CASTGGTYNEQFF; CDR3 DNA: TGTGCCAGCACTGGGGGCACCTACAATGAGCAGTTCTTC
clone size: NA; V gene: TRBV28; D gene: NA; J gene: TRBJ1-3; CDR3 protein: CASSLRSGGNTIYF; CDR3 DNA: TGTGCCAGCAGCCTGAGGTCCGGGGGAAACACCATATATTTT
clone size: few; V gene: TRBV7-2; D gene: NA; J gene: TRBJ2-7; CDR3 protein: CASSQAGSRYEQYF; CDR3 DNA: TGTGCCAGCAGCCAGGCGGGGTCTCGGTACGAGCAGTACTTC
clone size: NA; V gene: TRBV12-3/TRBV12-4; D gene: NA; J gene: TRBJ2-1; CDR3 protein: CASSLVRNEQFF; CDR3 DNA: TGTGCCAGCAGTTTAGTTCGCAATGAGCAGTTCTTC
clone size: once; V gene: TRBV15; D gene: TRBD2; J gene: TRBJ2-3; CDR3 protein: CATSSLGLAGGPTDTQYF; CDR3 DNA: TGTGCCACCAGCAGTCTGGGACTAGCGGGGGGGCCCACAGATACGCAGTATTTT
clone size: NA; V gene: TRBV3-1/TRBV3-2; D gene: NA; J gene: TRBJ2-3; CDR3 protein: CASSQAPQGVTDTQYF; CDR3 DNA: TGTGCCAGCAGCCAAGCCCCACAGGGAGTCACAGATACGCAGTATTTT
clone size: NA; V gene: TRBV28; D gene: TRBD2; J gene: TRBJ2-3; CDR3 protein: CASSFPLAGGSPGTDTQYF; CDR3 DNA: TGTGCCAGCAGTTTCCCTTTAGCGGGAGGCTCCCCCGGCACAGATACGCAGTATTTT
clone size: NA; V gene: TRBV5-1; D gene: NA; J gene: TRBJ2-5; CDR3 protein: CASSLRGWQETQYF; CDR3 DNA: TGCGCCAGCAGCCTAAGGGGGTGGCAAGAGACCCAGTACTTC
clone size: NA; V gene: TRBV9; D gene: NA; J gene: TRBJ2-3; CDR3 protein: CASSVHTVQGYTDTQYF; CDR3 DNA: TGTGCCAGCAGCGTCCACACCGTACAGGGATACACAGATACGCAGTATTTT
clone size: NA; V gene: TRBV9; D gene: NA; J gene: TRBJ2-3; CDR3 protein: CASSISADTQYF; CDR3 DNA: TGTGCCAGCAGCATTTCTGCGGATACGCAGTATTTT
clone size: NA; V gene: TRBV7-3; D gene: TRBD2; J gene: TRBJ2-3; CDR3 protein: CASSPGTSGNTDTQYF; CDR3 DNA: TGTGCCAGCAGCCCTGGGACTAGCGGGAACACAGATACGCAGTATTTT
clone size: NA; V gene: TRBV5-6; D gene: TRBD1; J gene: TRBJ1-5; CDR3 protein: CASSLMGGQGLLPQHF; CDR3 DNA: TGTGCCAGCAGCTTAATGGGTGGACAGGGCCTCTTGCCCCAGCATTTT
clone size: NA; V gene: TRBV11-2; D gene: NA; J gene: TRBJ2-3; CDR3 protein: CASSSFEGGGGTDTQYF; CDR3 DNA: TGTGCCAGCAGCTCCTTTGAGGGAGGGGGAGGCACAGATACGCAGTATTTT
clone size: NA; V gene: TRBV9; D gene: TRBD1; J gene: TRBJ1-1; CDR3 protein: CASTTGVEGNTEAFF; CDR3 DNA: TGTGCCAGCACTACAGGGGTGGAAGGGAACACTGAAGCTTTCTTT
clone size: NA; V gene: TRBV15; D gene: TRBD2; J gene: TRBJ2-2; CDR3 protein: CATLAGAYTGELFF; CDR3 DNA: TGTGCCACTTTAGCGGGGGCCTACACCGGGGAGCTGTTTTTT
clone size: NA; V gene: TRBV7-3; D gene: NA; J gene: TRBJ2-1; CDR3 protein: CASSLNGGSYNEQFF; CDR3 DNA: TGTGCCAGCAGCTTAAACGGGGGTTCCTACAATGAGCAGTTCTTC
clone size: once; V gene: TRBV13; D gene: NA; J gene: TRBJ2-7; CDR3 protein: CASSPDYSLGGEQYF; CDR3 DNA: TGTGCCAGCAGCCCGGACTATTCTTTGGGGGGCGAGCAGTACTTC
clone size: NA; V gene: TRBV5-4; D gene: NA; J gene: TRBJ1-6; CDR3 protein: CASSASTVYNSPLHF; CDR3 DNA: TGTGCCAGCAGCGCATCGACAGTCTATAATTCACCCCTCCACTTT
clone size: many; V gene: TRBV19; D gene: TRBD2; J gene: TRBJ2-7; CDR3 protein: CASSARSGGGSYEQYF; CDR3 DNA: TGTGCCAGTAGTGCGCGGAGTGGCGGGGGCTCCTACGAGCAGTACTTC
clone size: NA; V gene: TRBV7-6; D gene: NA; J gene: TRBJ1-1; CDR3 protein: CASSPGTTSNTEAFF; CDR3 DNA: TGTGCCAGCAGCCCAGGGACAACCTCGAACACTGAAGCTTTCTTT
clone size: NA; V gene: TRBV11-3; D gene: NA; J gene: TRBJ2-1; CDR3 protein: CASSFGTYEQFF; CDR3 DNA: TGTGCCAGCAGCTTTGGGACATATGAGCAGTTCTTC
clone size: NA; V gene: TRBV2; D gene: NA; J gene: TRBJ2-7; CDR3 protein: CASSDLGRAYEQYF; CDR3 DNA: TGTGCCAGCAGTGACTTGGGCAGGGCCTACGAGCAGTACTTC
clone size: NA; V gene: TRBV24-1; D gene: TRBD1; J gene: TRBJ2-1; CDR3 protein: CATSGSTGAINEQFF; CDR3 DNA: TGTGCCACCAGTGGATCGACAGGGGCCATCAATGAGCAGTTCTTC
clone size: NA; V gene: TRBV5-1; D gene: TRBD1; J gene: TRBJ2-2; CDR3 protein: CASSSSQDRAGELFF; CDR3 DNA: TGCGCCAGCAGCTCATCACAGGACAGGGCCGGGGAGCTGTTTTTT
clone size: NA; V gene: TRBV2; D gene: NA; J gene: TRBJ2-7; CDR3 protein: CASRYDRSSWDEQYF; CDR3 DNA: TGTGCCAGCAGATACGACAGGTCATCATGGGACGAGCAGTACTTC
clone size: NA; V gene: TRBV5-4; D gene: NA; J gene: TRBJ1-1; CDR3 protein: CASSEGLEAFF; CDR3 DNA: TGTGCCAGCAGCGAGGGACTAGAAGCTTTCTTT
clone size: NA; V gene: TRBV5-6; D gene: NA; J gene: TRBJ1-5; CDR3 protein: CASSLRQEAVQPQHF; CDR3 DNA: TGTGCCAGCAGCTTGAGACAGGAGGCCGTTCAGCCCCAGCATTTT
clone size: NA; V gene: TRBV5-1; D gene: TRBD2; J gene: TRBJ2-1; CDR3 protein: CASEARSGADNEQFF; CDR3 DNA: TGCGCCAGCGAGGCTCGCAGCGGGGCGGACAATGAGCAGTTCTTC
clone size: NA; V gene: TRBV2; D gene: NA; J gene: TRBJ2-7; CDR3 protein: CASSEQALGLREF; CDR3 DNA: TGTGCCAGCAGTGAACAGGCACTTGGGTTGCGGGAATTC
clone size: NA; V gene: TRBV2; D gene: TRBD1; J gene: TRBJ1-2; CDR3 protein: CATSTGVGYTF; CDR3 DNA: TGTGCCACTTCGACAGGGGTAGGCTACACCTTC
clone size: NA; V gene: TRBV5-1; D gene: NA; J gene: TRBJ2-1; CDR3 protein: CACSPGQSANEQFF; CDR3 DNA: TGCGCCTGTTCCCCGGGACAAAGTGCCAATGAGCAGTTCTTC
clone size: NA; V gene: TRBV5-1; D gene: NA; J gene: TRBJ2-1; CDR3 protein: CASSLSGSYNEQFF; CDR3 DNA: TGCGCCAGCAGCTTGTCAGGTTCCTACAATGAGCAGTTCTTC
clone size: NA; V gene: TRBV14; D gene: NA; J gene: TRBJ1-4; CDR3 protein: CASSPEPGFSEKLFF; CDR3 DNA: TGTGCCAGCAGCCCGGAACCAGGGTTTAGTGAAAAACTGTTTTTT
clone size: NA; V gene: TRBV15; D gene: NA; J gene: TRBJ1-5; CDR3 protein: CATSRVRGGQPQHF; CDR3 DNA: TGTGCCACCAGCAGAGTAAGGGGAGGGCAGCCCCAGCATTTT
clone size: NA; V gene: TRBV30; D gene: NA; J gene: TRBJ1-2; CDR3 protein: CTCLGGAYGYTF; CDR3 DNA: TGTACTTGTCTTGGGGGCGCGTATGGCTACACCTTC
clone size: NA; V gene: TRBV6-2/TRBV6-3; D gene: TRBD2; J gene: TRBJ2-4; CDR3 protein: CASSYHGLAGDPGLAKNIQYF; CDR3 DNA: TGTGCCAGCAGTTACCATGGACTAGCGGGGGACCCGGGATTAGCCAAAAACATTCAGTACTTC
clone size: NA; V gene: TRBV30; D gene: NA; J gene: TRBJ2-5; CDR3 protein: CACGANPQETQYF; CDR3 DNA: TGTGCCTGTGGGGCGAATCCTCAAGAGACCCAGTACTTC
clone size: NA; V gene: TRBV5-6; D gene: NA; J gene: TRBJ1-3; CDR3 protein: CASSLGQRASGNTIYF; CDR3 DNA: TGTGCCAGCAGCTTGGGACAGAGAGCCTCTGGAAACACCATATATTTT
clone size: NA; V gene: TRBV30; D gene: NA; J gene: TRBJ1-4; CDR3 protein: CAWSSQGEANEKLFF; CDR3 DNA: TGTGCCTGGAGTTCCCAGGGCGAAGCTAATGAAAAACTGTTTTTT
clone size: NA; V gene: TRBV5-1; D gene: NA; J gene: TRBJ2-5; CDR3 protein: CASSFSGSLETQYF; CDR3 DNA: TGCGCCAGCAGCTTCTCCGGGTCTCTGGAGACCCAGTACTTC
clone size: NA; V gene: TRBV5-5; D gene: TRBD1; J gene: TRBJ2-1; CDR3 protein: CASSLQGNEQFF; CDR3 DNA: TGTGCCAGCAGTCTACAGGGGAATGAGCAGTTCTTC
clone size: NA; V gene: TRBV19; D gene: TRBD1; J gene: TRBJ1-5; CDR3 protein: CASSIRDRGQPQHF; CDR3 DNA: TGTGCCAGTAGTATCCGGGACAGGGGGCAGCCCCAGCATTTT
clone size: NA; V gene: TRBV5-5; D gene: TRBD1; J gene: TRBJ1-5; CDR3 protein: CASSFRQGPSNQPQHF; CDR3 DNA: TGTGCCAGCAGCTTTCGACAGGGACCTAGCAATCAGCCCCAGCATTTT
clone size: NA; V gene: TRBV5-1; D gene: NA; J gene: TRBJ1-4; CDR3 protein: CASSSGGQGGEKLFF; CDR3 DNA: TGCGCCAGCAGCTCCGGAGGGCAGGGAGGTGAAAAACTGTTTTTT
clone size: NA; V gene: TRBV6-5; D gene: TRBD1; J gene: TRBJ1-2; CDR3 protein: CASSYGEGQGGGYTF; CDR3 DNA: TGTGCCAGCAGTTACGGCGAGGGACAGGGGGGTGGCTACACCTTC
clone size: NA; V gene: TRBV6-5; D gene: NA; J gene: TRBJ1-2; CDR3 protein: CASSYRTSGDYGYTF; CDR3 DNA: TGTGCCAGCAGTTACCGGACATCAGGGGACTATGGCTACACCTTC
clone size: few; V gene: TRBV6-5; D gene: NA; J gene: TRBJ2-1; CDR3 protein: CASSLQGSYNEQFF; CDR3 DNA: TGTGCCAGCAGCCTCCAGGGATCCTACAATGAGCAGTTCTTC